These 13 T cell receptor beta chains came from one sample sequenced in a study of cytomegalovirus exposure and HLA in healthy donors. The PCR contained 60 Vbeta and 13 Jbeta primers. Clones were sequenced by immunoSEQ multiplex PCR, and TCRdb holds only the in-frame ones, with some missing. This repertoire shows approximately 200,000 clones, just under 80% found once; its top ten account for under 7%. The specimen sequenced was PBMCs. These receptors were obtained from a woman aged 30 to 39 in good health and CMV-seropositive.

The rearrangement links TRBV5-1 to TRBJ1-3, with unresolved D. Trimming cost V 4 bases and J 1 base, with 9 bases left between them. The CDR3 contains 14 residues. The germline V gene encodes CDR1 SGHRS and CDR2 YFSETQ. The CDR3 nucleotides are TGCGCCAGCAGCATTGACACATCTGGAAACACCATATATTTT. Its translation: CASSIDTSGNTIYF.

The genes are TRBV28 and TRBJ1-5; tentative D call: TRBD1 (5 bases). V was trimmed by 3 bases and J by 3 bases, leaving 12 bases between them. Germline V gene data show CDR1 as MDHEN and CDR2 as SYDVKM. The CDR3 runs 15 residues. The CDR3: CASSLGRGANQPQHF. Here the CDR3 DNA reads TGTGCCAGCAGTTTGGGGCGCGGGGCCAATCAGCCCCAGCATTTT.

The chain employs TRBV5-8 and TRBJ2-1; TRBD1 might be the D (6 bases). The CDR3 covers 14 residues. Germline V CDR1 and CDR2: SGHTS, YDEGEE. Trimming removed 4 bases at V and 12 bases at J, with 20 bases between. CDR3 nucleotide sequence: TGTGCCAGCAGCCAAACCAGGACAGTTTCGGGGCAGTTCTTC. It is translated as CASSQTRTVSGQFF. Full variable domain (rest looked up from reference TRBV5-8 and TRBJ2-1): EAGVTQSPTHLIKTRGQQATLRCSPISGHTSVYWYQQALGLGLQFLLWYDEGEERNRGNFPPRFSGRQFPNYSSELNVNALELEDSALYLCASSQTRTVSGQFFGPGTRLTVL.

The V call is TRBV4-3, the J call TRBJ2-7, with a possible D match to TRBD2 (6 bases). The germline V and J ends were trimmed by 0 bases and 4 bases, with 19 bases remaining between them. This CDR3 has 17 residues. CDR1 and CDR2 (germline): LGHNA, YSLEER. This CDR3 reads CASSQDPPPGEGYEQYF. CDR3 bases: TGCGCCAGCAGCCAAGATCCACCACCGGGAGAAGGGTACGAGCAGTACTTC.

The J gene is TRBJ1-1, the V gene TRBV6-4; D gene ambiguous. CDR1 and CDR2 (germline): MRHNA, SNTAGT. This CDR3 is built from 13 residues. The V end was cut by 2 bases, the J end by 2 bases, with 6 bases between. CDR3 amino acids: CASSDLYNTEAFF. The CDR3 coding sequence is TGTGCCAGCAGTGACCTTTATAACACTGAAGCTTTCTTT.

The chain has TRBV5-6 and TRBJ2-3; 9 positions match TRBD2. The germline gives CDR1 SGHDT, CDR2 YYEEEE. Losses at the gene ends were 4 bases for V and 1 base for J; bases not matched to a gene: 4. This CDR3 is 15 amino acids long. The CDR3 here is CASSVAGARTDTQYF. The CDR3 coding sequence is TGTGCCAGCAGCGTAGCGGGAGCTCGCACAGATACGCAGTATTTT.

The V call is TRBV5-6, the J call TRBJ2-7; 9 bases agree with TRBD2. Losses at the gene ends were 4 bases for V and 4 bases for J; bases not matched to a gene: 15. This CDR3 spans 17 amino acids. Germline V CDR1 and CDR2: SGHDT, YYEEEE. The CDR3 reads CASSPRNLAGVRYEQYF. CDR3 bases: TGTGCCAGCAGCCCGCGCAATTTAGCGGGAGTTCGGTACGAGCAGTACTTC.

This rearrangement joins TRBV13 to TRBJ2-1; 8 bases are shared with TRBD2. J gave up 5 bases and V 3 bases, and 3 bases lay outside the gene matches. The germline gives CDR1 PRHDT, CDR2 FYEKMQ (reference sequence). This CDR3 spans 14 amino acids. This CDR3 reads CASSLSGGNNEQFF. CDR3 nucleotides: TGTGCCAGCAGCTTGAGCGGGGGAAACAATGAGCAGTTCTTC.

The chain links TRBV5-1 to TRBJ2-3; 10 nucleotides line up with TRBD2. The germline CDR1 and CDR2 sequences are SGHRS and YFSETQ. The V gene end was trimmed by 4 bases and the J gene end by 1 base; junction bases not matched to a gene: 3. The CDR3 loop spans 15 amino acids. The CDR3: CASSLGTSGTDTQYF. DNA of the CDR3: TGCGCCAGCAGCCTGGGGACTAGCGGCACAGATACGCAGTATTTT.

V is TRBV4-2 and J is TRBJ2-3; D is uncertain. Trimming cost V 0 bases and J 6 bases, with 4 bases left between them. Germline CDR1 is LGHNA and CDR2 is YNFKEQ. CDR3 length: 12 amino acids. The CDR3 region has the DNA TGTGCCAGCAGCCAAGATATGGATACGCAGTATTTT. Translation: CASSQDMDTQYF.

The chain joins TRBV2 to TRBJ2-5; tentatively, D is TRBD2 (5 bases). Trimming removed 11 bases at V and 5 bases at J, with 15 bases between. The CDR3 consists of 12 residues. CDR1 and CDR2 from the germline V gene are SNHLY and FYNNEI. This chain's CDR3 is CAGRQGGETQYF. The CDR3 coding sequence is TGTGCCGGGAGACAAGGCGGGGAGACCCAGTACTTC.

CDR3 in DNA: TGCGCCAGCAGTGAGCAGGGTGACTATGGCTACACCTTC. Amino acids: CASSEQGDYGYTF. The chain couples TRBV10-2 to TRBJ1-2; a weak D match, TRBD1 (5 bases). Trimming shortened V by 2 bases and J by 3 bases, and 7 bases separated the two germline ends. CDR3 size: 13 residues. CDR1 is WSHSY, CDR2 SAAADI, per germline.

The CDR3 DNA reads TGTGCCAGCAGCTCCAGGGCAGATACGCAGTATTTT. It is translated as CASSSRADTQYF. V and J are TRBV7-2 and TRBJ2-3; perhaps TRBD1 as D (5 bases). This CDR3 region has 12 residues. Germline V gene sequence: CDR1 SGHTA, CDR2 FQGNSA. Trimming cost V 4 bases and J 4 bases, with 6 bases left between them. Combining the CDR3 with reference TRBV7-2 and TRBJ2-3 gives the whole variable domain GAGVSQSPSNKVTEKGKDVELRCDPISGHTALYWYRQSLGQGLEFLIYFQGNSAPDKSGLPSDRFSAERTGGSVSTLTIQRTQQEDSAVYLCASSSRADTQYFGPGTRLTVL.